The present T cell receptor beta chain was sequenced within a study of shared clonotypes between healthy human individuals. Terminally differentiated effector memory CD45RA+ cells were excluded by CCR7 positive selection of CD45RO-negative cells. Details on this clone: Antigen specificity is unknown.

Study results and limitations: When compared with the clonotypes that were shared by all four sorted-subset donors, the non-shared clonotypes turned out to have lower generation probabilities. What limited the represented genetic and exposure-history diversity was the small number of donors. Naive subsets generally exceeded memory subsets in estimated richness.

The V gene end was trimmed by 3 bases and the J gene end by 4 bases; junction bases not matched to a gene: 17. Germline values: CDR1 SGDLS, CDR2 YYNGEE. CDR3 length: 18 residues. It was across several immunoSEQ plates that each subset's genomic DNA was evenly split. Method: immunoSEQ multiplex PCR; TCRdb's copy keeps in-frame clones and lacks some. The data show roughly 2,000,000 clones, roughly 95% seen once. Sequenced: naive CD8+ T cells from PBMCs. This sequence was found in a man aged 18 to 30 in good health. Some clones in this sample may be carry-over from other donors' samples. The rearrangement links TRBV9 to TRBJ2-3; 7 bases map to TRBD2. In DNA form, the CDR3 reads TGTGCCAGCAGCGCGAACCCCCCCGGACTAGGATGGGCAGATACGCAGTATTTT. Protein sequence: CASSANPPGLGWADTQYF.